The rows below give T cell receptor beta chains drawn from one sample of a study of blood T cell repertoires in COVID-19. Measured with immunoSEQ multiplex PCR; TCRdb has only the in-frame clones, and not every one. The table shows some 400,000 clones, with more than 75% occurring only once. The sequenced sample was peripheral blood. The receptor source for this set is an older woman with COVID-19, enrolled during active disease. CDR3s include the opening cysteine and the closing phenylalanine or tryptophan.

TRBV19,TRBJ2-1,CASSTHRGPYNEQFF
TRBV6-5,TRBJ1-1,CASSYTGQARYAFF
TRBV7-9,TRBJ1-4,CASSPGQAEKLFF
TRBV10-2,TRBJ2-3,CASLPGTGGNTDTQYF
TRBV20-1,TRBJ1-6,CSASLRTRGWNSPLHF
TRBV30,TRBJ1-1,CAWAKGTGPAFF
TRBV5-1,TRBJ1-2,CASSIGDREYGYTF
TRBV9,TRBJ2-1,CASSVGTSGGFYNEQFF
TRBV11-2,TRBJ2-2,CASSSQTRTSTGELFF
TRBV28,TRBJ2-5,CASSSTSSGGAFKTQYF
TRBV18,TRBJ1-1,CASSPQDRAQAFF
TRBV5-6,TRBJ1-5,CASSQGQNQPQHF
TRBV5-1,TRBJ1-4,CASSLGAGQPGLFF
TRBV11-2,TRBJ2-7,CASRSGTGFIYYEQYF
TRBV12-3/TRBV12-4,TRBJ1-2,CASSFTGDGYTF
TRBV5-1,TRBJ1-2,CASSRPGQDYYGYTF
TRBV5-1,TRBJ1-6,CASSVGTGNSPLHF
TRBV9,TRBJ1-6,CASSVAVTGGNSYNSPLHF
TRBV25-1,TRBJ1-1,CASSESGNPSRTEAFF
TRBV25-1,TRBJ1-2,CASSESIYGYTF
TRBV7-2,TRBJ1-1,CASSLGMVRESEAFF
TRBV30,TRBJ1-2,CAWRPGQPLYGYTF
TRBV6-5,TRBJ1-5,CASSKDTAMPQHF
TRBV7-9,TRBJ2-2,CASSASRGTNTGELFF
TRBV16,TRBJ1-5,CASSQSRGVVQHF
TRBV14,TRBJ1-2,CASSQEQGITNYGYTF
TRBV18,TRBJ2-2,CASSSQGPTNTGELFF
TRBV30,TRBJ2-1,CAWSAARTGGKNEQFF
TRBV5-6,TRBJ2-4,CASSWGQTLAKNIQYF
TRBV7-2,TRBJ2-1,CASSFDRGRHNEQFF
TRBV18,TRBJ2-5,CASSGGSSETQYF
TRBV7-2,TRBJ2-5,CASALRGEETQYF
TRBV9,TRBJ1-4,CASSVGSEKLFF
TRBV11-2,TRBJ1-1,CASSPRRETEAFF
TRBV7-9,TRBJ1-2,CASSSATGNYGYTF
TRBV11-1,TRBJ2-3,CASSLGREHTQYF
TRBV6-5,TRBJ1-6,CASSYAGQPYNSPLHF
TRBV7-9,TRBJ1-2,CASSLGWGVDGYTF
TRBV27,TRBJ2-1,CASSSWTFQRERQFF
TRBV15,TRBJ2-3,CATSTEGRGARADTQYF
TRBV11-2,TRBJ1-3,CASSRNKESGWNTIYF
TRBV28,TRBJ1-2,CASSSRNYGYTF
TRBV10-1,TRBJ1-1,CASSRHRTANTEAFF
TRBV4-1,TRBJ2-3,CASSQSDREGPDTQYF
TRBV9,TRBJ2-7,CASSKGLAGETYEQYF
TRBV27,TRBJ1-5,CASSGQYSNQPQHF
TRBV6-5,TRBJ1-6,CASSSSVVSYNSPLHF
TRBV6-5,TRBJ2-6,CASGTQVSGANVLTF
TRBV5-1,TRBJ1-6,CASSPGDRHNSPLHF
TRBV18,TRBJ2-1,CASSPRQYNKQFF
TRBV10-3,TRBJ1-1,CAISAGAGGAGEAFF
TRBV7-2,TRBJ2-3,CASRSMRSTSTDTQYF
TRBV2,TRBJ1-6,CASSMQGANNSPLHF
TRBV18,TRBJ2-3,CASSPGEGRTDTQYF